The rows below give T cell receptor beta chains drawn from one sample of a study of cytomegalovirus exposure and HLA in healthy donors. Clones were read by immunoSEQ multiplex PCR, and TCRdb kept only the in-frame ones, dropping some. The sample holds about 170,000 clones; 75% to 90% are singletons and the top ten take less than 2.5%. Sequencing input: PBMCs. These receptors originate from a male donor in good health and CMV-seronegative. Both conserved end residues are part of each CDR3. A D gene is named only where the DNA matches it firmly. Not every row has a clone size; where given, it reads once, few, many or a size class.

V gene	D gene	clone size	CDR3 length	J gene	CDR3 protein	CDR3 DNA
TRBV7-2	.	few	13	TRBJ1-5	CASSKTKNQPQHF	TGTGCCAGCAGCAAAACAAAGAATCAGCCCCAGCATTTT
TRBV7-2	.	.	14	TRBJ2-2	CASSLASGAGELFF	TGTGCCAGCAGCTTAGCGTCGGGGGCCGGGGAGCTGTTTTTT
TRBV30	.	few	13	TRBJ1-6	CAWSVGGDSPLHF	TGTGCCTGGAGCGTGGGGGGGGATTCACCCCTCCACTTT
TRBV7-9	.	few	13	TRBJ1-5	CASSLESQLPQHF	TGTGCCAGCAGCTTAGAGTCTCAGTTGCCCCAGCATTTT
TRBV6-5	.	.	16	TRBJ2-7	CASSYWGGHLSYEQYF	TGTGCCAGCAGTTACTGGGGGGGGCACCTCTCCTACGAGCAGTACTTC
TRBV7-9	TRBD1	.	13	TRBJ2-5	CASSWGQLGTQYF	TGTGCCAGCAGCTGGGGACAGCTGGGGACCCAGTACTTC
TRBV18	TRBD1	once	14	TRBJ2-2	CASSSGTGPGELFF	TGTGCCAGCTCTTCCGGGACAGGGCCCGGGGAGCTGTTTTTT
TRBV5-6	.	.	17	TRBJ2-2	CASGGGGGGLYTGELFF	TGTGCCAGCGGAGGGGGGGGCGGGGGCCTCTACACCGGGGAGCTGTTTTTT
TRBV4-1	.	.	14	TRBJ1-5	CASSQDGIRQPQHF	TGCGCCAGCAGCCAGGACGGGATAAGGCAGCCCCAGCATTTT
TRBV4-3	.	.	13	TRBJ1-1	CASSQDRDTEAFF	TGCGCCAGCAGCCAAGACAGGGACACTGAAGCTTTCTTT
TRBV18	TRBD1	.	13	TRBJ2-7	CASSPQTGYEQYF	TGTGCCAGCTCACCGCAGACAGGGTACGAGCAGTACTTC
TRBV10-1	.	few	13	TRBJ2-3	CASSDRGADTQYF	TGCGCCAGCAGTGACAGGGGAGCAGATACGCAGTATTTT
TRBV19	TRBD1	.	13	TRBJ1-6	CASRTGGGSPLHF	TGTGCCAGTCGCACAGGGGGTGGTTCACCCCTCCACTTT
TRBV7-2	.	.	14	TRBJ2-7	CASRPTGTTYEQYF	TGTGCCAGCAGACCGACAGGAACTACCTACGAGCAGTACTTC
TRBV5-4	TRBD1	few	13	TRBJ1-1	CASSFQGGTEAFF	TGTGCCAGCAGCTTCCAGGGGGGCACTGAAGCTTTCTTT
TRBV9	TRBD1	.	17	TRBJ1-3	CASSGGTGSLSGNTIYF	TGTGCCAGCAGCGGAGGGACAGGCAGCCTCTCTGGAAACACCATATATTTT
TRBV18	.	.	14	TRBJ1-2	CASSPEARNYGYTF	TGTGCCAGCTCACCAGAAGCCAGGAACTATGGCTACACCTTC